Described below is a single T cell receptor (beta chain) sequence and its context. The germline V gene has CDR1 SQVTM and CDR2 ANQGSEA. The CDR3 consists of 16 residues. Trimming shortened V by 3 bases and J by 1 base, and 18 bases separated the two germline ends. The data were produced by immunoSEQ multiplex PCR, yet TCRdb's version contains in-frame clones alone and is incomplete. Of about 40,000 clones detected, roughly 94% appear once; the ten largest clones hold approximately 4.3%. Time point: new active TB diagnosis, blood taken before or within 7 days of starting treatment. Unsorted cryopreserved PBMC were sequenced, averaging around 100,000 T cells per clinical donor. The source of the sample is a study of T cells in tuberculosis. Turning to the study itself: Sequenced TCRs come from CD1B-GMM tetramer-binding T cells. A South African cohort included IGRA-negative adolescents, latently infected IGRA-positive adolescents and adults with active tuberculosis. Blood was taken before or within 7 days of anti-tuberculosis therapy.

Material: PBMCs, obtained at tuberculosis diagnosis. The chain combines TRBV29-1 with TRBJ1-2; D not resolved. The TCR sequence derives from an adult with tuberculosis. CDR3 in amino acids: CSVEGQTSRSNYGYTF. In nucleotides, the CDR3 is TGCAGCGTTGAGGGCCAGACCTCACGAAGTAACTATGGCTACACCTTC. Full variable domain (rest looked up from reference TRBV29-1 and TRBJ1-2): SAVISQKPSRDICQRGTSLTIQCQVDSQVTMMFWYRQQPGQSLTLIATANQGSEATYESGFVIDKFPISRPNLTFSTLTVSNMSPEDSSIYLCSVEGQTSRSNYGYTFGSGTRLTVV.